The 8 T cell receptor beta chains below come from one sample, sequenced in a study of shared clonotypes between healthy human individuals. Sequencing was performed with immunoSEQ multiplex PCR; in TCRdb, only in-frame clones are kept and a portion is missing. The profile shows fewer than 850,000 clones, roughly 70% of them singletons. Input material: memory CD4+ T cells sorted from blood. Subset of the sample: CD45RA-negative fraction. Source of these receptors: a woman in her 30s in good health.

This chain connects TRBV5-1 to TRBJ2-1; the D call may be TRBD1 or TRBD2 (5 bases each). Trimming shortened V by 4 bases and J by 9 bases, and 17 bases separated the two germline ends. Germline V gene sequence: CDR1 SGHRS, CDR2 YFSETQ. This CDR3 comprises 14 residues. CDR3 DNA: TGCGCCAGCAGCCCCCGAGAGGGACCGGGTGAGCAGTTCTTC. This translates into CASSPREGPGEQFF.

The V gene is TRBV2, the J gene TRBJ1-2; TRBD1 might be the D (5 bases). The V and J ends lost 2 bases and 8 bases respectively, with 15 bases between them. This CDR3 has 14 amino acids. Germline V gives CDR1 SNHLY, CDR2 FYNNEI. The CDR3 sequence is CASSEIRGAEGYTF. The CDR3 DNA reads TGTGCCAGCAGTGAAATAAGAGGGGCTGAGGGCTACACCTTC.

CDR3 coding DNA: TGCAGCGTTGGTAGACAGCCCGGGAACTCCTACGAGCAGTACTTC. The encoded protein is CSVGRQPGNSYEQYF. The chain has TRBV29-1 and TRBJ2-7, with D possibly being TRBD1 or TRBD2 (5 bases each). Trimming left V 4 bases short and J 0 bases short, with 16 bases between. Germline V CDR1 and CDR2: SQVTM, ANQGSEA. The length of the CDR3 is 15 residues.

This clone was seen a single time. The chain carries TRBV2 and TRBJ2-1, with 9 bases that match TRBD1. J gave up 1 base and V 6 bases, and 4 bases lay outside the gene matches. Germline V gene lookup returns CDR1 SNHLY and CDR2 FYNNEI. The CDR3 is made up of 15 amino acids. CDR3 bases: TGTGCCAGCAGAGCAGACAGGGGGTCCTACAATGAGCAGTTCTTC. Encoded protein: CASRADRGSYNEQFF. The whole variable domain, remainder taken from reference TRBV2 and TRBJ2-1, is EPEVTQTPSHQVTQMGQEVILRCVPISNHLYFYWYRQILGQKVEFLVSFYNNEISEKSEIFDDQFSVERPDGSNFTLKIRSTKLEDSAMYFCASRADRGSYNEQFFGPGTRLTVL.

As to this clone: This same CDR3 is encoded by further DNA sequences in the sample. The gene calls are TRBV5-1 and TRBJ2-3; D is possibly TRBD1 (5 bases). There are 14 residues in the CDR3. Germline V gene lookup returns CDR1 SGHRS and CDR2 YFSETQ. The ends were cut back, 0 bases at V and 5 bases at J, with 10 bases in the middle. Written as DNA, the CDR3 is TGCGCCAGCAGCTTGGGGCAGGGCGGAGATACGCAGTATTTT. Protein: CASSLGQGGDTQYF.

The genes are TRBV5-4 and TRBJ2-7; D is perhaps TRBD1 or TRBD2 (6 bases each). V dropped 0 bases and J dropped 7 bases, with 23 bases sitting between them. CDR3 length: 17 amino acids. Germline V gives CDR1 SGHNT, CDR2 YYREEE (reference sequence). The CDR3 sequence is CASSLGGRGTGRREQYF. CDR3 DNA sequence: TGTGCCAGCAGCTTGGGGGGGCGGGGAACCGGGCGGAGGGAGCAGTACTTC.

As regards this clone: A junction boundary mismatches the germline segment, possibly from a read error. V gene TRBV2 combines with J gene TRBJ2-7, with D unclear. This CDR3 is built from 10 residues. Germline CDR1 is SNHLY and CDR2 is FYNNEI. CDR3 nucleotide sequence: TGTGCCAGCAGTGAAGCGCGCCTACATTTC. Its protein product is CASSEARLHF. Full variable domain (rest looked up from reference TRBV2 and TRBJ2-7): EPEVTQTPSHQVTQMGQEVILRCVPISNHLYFYWYRQILGQKVEFLVSFYNNEISEKSEIFDDQFSVERPDGSNFTLKIRSTKLEDSAMYFCASSEARLHFGPGTRLTVT.

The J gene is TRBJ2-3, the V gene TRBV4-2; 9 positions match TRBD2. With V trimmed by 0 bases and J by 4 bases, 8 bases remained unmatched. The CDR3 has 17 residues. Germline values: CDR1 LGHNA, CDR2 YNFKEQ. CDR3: CASSQESLAGLSDTQYF. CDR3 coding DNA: TGTGCCAGCAGCCAAGAAAGTCTAGCGGGACTCTCAGATACGCAGTATTTT.